This TCR beta chain was obtained from a study of T cells in Graves' hyperthyroidism and ophthalmopathy. General study results and limits: In the blood, most expanded thyroid clonotypes above 0.001 appeared as well. Ophthalmopathy could be told apart from stable hyperthyroidism with a 13 V-J model.

A patient was excluded if there was uncontrolled infection, other autoimmune disease, pregnancy or lactation. Looked up from germline, CDR1 is ENHRY and CDR2 is SYGVKD. Trimming shortened V by 6 bases and J by 8 bases, and 8 bases separated the two germline ends. CDR3 length: 12 amino acids. Amplification yielded TCR beta CDR3 regions, with RNA transcripts as the source. The TCR CDR3 first-round RT-PCR relied on the HTBI primer set. MiXCR, applied by TCRdb to the multiplex PCR reads, yields one record per CDR3 protein. Among more than 500,000 distinct CDR3 sequences, 40% to 55% were seen once, and the ten largest hold approximately 44%. Regarding this clonotype: Its matching antigen is unknown.

The sequencing input was peripheral blood or thyroid tissue (not recorded which). The chain uses TRBV10-3 and TRBJ1-6, with D perhaps matching TRBD1 (6 bases). The clonotype originates from an adult woman with Graves' disease, either hyperthyroidism or ophthalmopathy (not recorded which). This CDR3 reads CAIRTGYSPLHF. CDR3 sequence (DNA): TGTGCCATCAGGACAGGCTATTCACCCCTCCACTTT.